This T cell receptor beta chain was sequenced for a study of T cell repertoires in cytomegalovirus infection. Background on the study: Matching HLA type and CMV infection were both indicated by public TCR beta signatures.

TCRdb re-called the reads with MiXCR, one entry per CDR3 protein. The profile shows 100,000 to 150,000 distinct CDR3 sequences, roughly a quarter of them singletons. This clonotype was observed many times. Its target is not known. Study outcomes and limitations: In two of eight donors, the top clonotype was HLA-C-restricted CMV-specific. Carriers of CMV and the relevant HLA type were discriminated by public TCR beta frequency.

This CDR3 spans 14 amino acids. Trimming pared 7 bases from V and 7 bases from J, leaving 19 bases between. The germline V gene encodes CDR1 MGHDK and CDR2 SYGVNS. Specimen: PBMCs, sequenced either directly or after in vitro stimulation (not recorded which). The rearrangement joins TRBV25-1 to TRBJ1-1; D gene uncertain. The sequence derives from a human donor in good health (CMV status not recorded). Some clones in this sample may be carry-over from other donors' samples. The CDR3 DNA reads as TGTGCCAGCACGGGCACTCCAAGAGATGGTGAAGCTTTCTTT. Amino acid sequence: CASTGTPRDGEAFF.